This entry is about one T cell receptor beta chain. The data are from a study of T cells in Graves' hyperthyroidism and ophthalmopathy. Newly diagnosed hyperthyroidism patients aged 18 to 65 years had disease lasting under 2 months. Together with thyroid ultrasound, orbital computed tomography, serum thyroxine and TRAb, clinical symptoms were used for diagnoses. CDR3 size: 15 residues. CDR1 is MRHNA and CDR2 is SNTAGT in the germline V gene. V dropped 4 bases and J dropped 2 bases, with 14 bases sitting between them. The CDR3 regions of TCR beta were amplified from RNA transcripts. The HTBI set primed first-round TCR CDR3 RT-PCR. TCRdb processed the multiplex PCR reads anew with MiXCR; each CDR3 protein has one entry. This sample has under 750,000 distinct CDR3 sequences; over 15% occur once, and the top ten carry 16%.

This chain connects TRBV6-4 to TRBJ1-2; D gene ambiguous. The source material was blood. This TCR derives from a woman aged 50 to 60 with Graves' hyperthyroidism that later progressed to Graves' ophthalmopathy. CDR3 DNA: TGTGCCAGCAGTGTAGAGCCAAAAGGCAACTATGGCTACACCTTC. It is translated as CASSVEPKGNYGYTF.